This T cell receptor beta chain was captured by sequencing in a study of blood T cell repertoires in COVID-19. In germline, CDR1 is KGHDR, CDR2 SFDVKD. The V end lost 4 bases, the J end lost 1 base, and 12 bases lay between the germline ends. The CDR3 runs 15 residues. The table came from immunoSEQ multiplex PCR; TCRdb's copy has only in-frame clones and leaves some out. The profile shows 180,000 or so clones, roughly 80% of them singletons. The sequenced material came from peripheral blood. This sequence joins TRBV24-1 and TRBJ1-1, with a possible D match to TRBD1 (6 bases). The receptor comes from a man aged 50 to 59 who had recovered from COVID-19. This chain's CDR3 is CATSENREGNTEAFF. The DNA of the CDR3 is TGTGCCACCAGTGAAAACAGGGAGGGGAACACTGAAGCTTTCTTT.